These 14 T cell receptor beta chains originate from one sample sequenced in a study of T cells in Graves' hyperthyroidism and ophthalmopathy. Researchers amplified the TCR beta CDR3 regions from RNA transcripts. The study used the HTBI primer set for a first-round RT-PCR of the TCR CDR3. MiXCR, applied by TCRdb to the multiplex PCR reads, yields one record per CDR3 protein. The sample shows roughly 630,000 distinct CDR3 sequences, approximately 15% of them seen only once. Sequenced sample: blood. These receptors were obtained from a woman aged 25 to 39 with Graves' hyperthyroidism.

This clonotype was seen many times. CDR3: CASSFGVRGNQPQHF. CDR3 nucleotide sequence: TGTGCCAGCAGTTTCGGGGTTAGGGGGAATCAGCCCCAGCATTTT. V and J are TRBV27 and TRBJ1-5; possible D gene TRBD1, 6 bases. Germline V lookup: CDR1 MNHEY, CDR2 SMNVEV (reference sequence). The CDR3 totals 15 residues. V was cut by 3 bases and J by 4 bases, with 13 bases left in between.

To note about this clonotype: A read error may be the cause here, since a much bigger clone is one base away. The chain combines TRBV2 with TRBJ1-5; D gene unclear. Germline CDR1 SNHLY, CDR2 FYNNEI. Trimming shortened V by 6 bases and J by 4 bases, and 10 bases separated the two germline ends. This CDR3 contains 13 residues. CDR3 bases: TGTGCCAGCAGAGTGGAACAGAATCAGCCCCAGCATTTT. This encodes CASRVEQNQPQHF. Together with reference TRBV2 and TRBJ1-5, the CDR3 gives the full variable domain: EPEVTQTPSHQVTQMGQEVILRCVPISNHLYFYWYRQILGQKVEFLVSFYNNEISEKSEIFDDQFSVERPDGSNFTLKIRSTKLEDSAMYFCASRVEQNQPQHFGDGTRLSIL.

This clonotype has only a few counts. This sequence joins TRBV11-2 and TRBJ1-4, with 8 bases matching TRBD1. Germline CDR1 is SGHAT and CDR2 is FQNNGV. Losses at the gene ends were 5 bases for V and 8 bases for J; bases not matched to a gene: 7. The CDR3 is 14 amino acids. CDR3 nucleotide sequence: TGTGCCAGCAGCCCGGACAGGGAGGACGAAAAACTGTTTTTT. This translates into CASSPDREDEKLFF. Based on the CDR3 plus reference TRBV11-2 and TRBJ1-4, the full variable domain is EAGVAQSPRYKIIEKRQSVAFWCNPISGHATLYWYQQILGQGPKLLIQFQNNGVVDDSQLPKDRFSAERLKGVDSTLKIQPAKLEDSAVYLCASSPDREDEKLFFGSGTQLSVL.

This clonotype was picked up many times. The rearrangement uses TRBV5-6 and TRBJ1-6; D gene ambiguous. Deletions cut 3 bases from V and 9 bases from J, with 7 bases between. CDR1 and CDR2 from the germline V gene are SGHDT and YYEEEE. The CDR3 consists of 12 residues. The CDR3 nucleotides read TGTGCCAGCAGCTCGCCTAGTTCACCCCTCCACTTT. It encodes CASSSPSSPLHF. The whole variable domain, filled in from reference TRBV5-6 and TRBJ1-6, reads DAGVTQSPTHLIKTRGQQVTLRCSPKSGHDTVSWYQQALGQGPQFIFQYYEEEERQRGNFPDRFSGHQFPNYSSELNVNALLLGDSALYLCASSSPSSPLHFGNGTRLTVT.

This clonotype was picked up a small number of times. The chain has TRBV6-2 or TRBV6-3 and TRBJ2-3, with 9 bases matching TRBD2. With 2 bases clipped from V and 2 bases from J, the junction kept 11 bases outside the gene matches. The CDR3 contains 18 residues. Per the germline V gene, CDR1 is MNHEY and CDR2 is SVGEGT. CDR3 coding DNA: TGTGCCAGCAGTTACGAGGCGGGAGGGATGGCCTACACAGATACGCAGTATTTT. This gives the protein CASSYEAGGMAYTDTQYF.

The chain couples TRBV7-6 to TRBJ2-6, with unresolved D. Per germline, CDR1 SGHVS and CDR2 FNYEAQ. Trimming removed 4 bases at V and 0 bases at J, with 7 bases between. The CDR3 has 15 residues. CDR3 in DNA: TGTGCCAGCAGCTCTTGGAGCTCTGGGGCCAACGTCCTGACTTTC. It codes for CASSSWSSGANVLTF.

At least ten counts were recorded for this clonotype. The genes are TRBV13 and TRBJ2-1; D gene ambiguous. The V gene lost 7 bases and the J gene lost 7 bases, with 17 bases spanning the gap. The CDR3 contains 14 residues. Germline assignment: CDR1 PRHDT and CDR2 FYEKMQ (reference sequence). The CDR3 DNA reads as TGTGCCAGCATCCACACCACAGCTGGGAATGAGCAGTTCTTC. Residues: CASIHTTAGNEQFF.

The rearrangement joins TRBV6-1 to TRBJ2-4; perhaps D is TRBD1 or TRBD2 (5 bases each). The V end was cut by 0 bases, the J end by 0 bases, with 27 bases between. Germline V CDR1 and CDR2: MNHNS, SASEGT. The CDR3 is made up of 22 amino acids. DNA of the CDR3: TGTGCCAGCAGTGAAGCGGCTCCGCGGCTGGGCTTGGGACCTAAAGCCAAAAACATTCAGTACTTC. Amino acid sequence: CASSEAAPRLGLGPKAKNIQYF.

This clonotype was counted ten times or more. The V call is TRBV12-5, the J call TRBJ2-2; 8 bases agree with TRBD2. The ends lost 0 bases at V and 4 bases at J; junction bases unmatched: 10. Germline-derived CDR1 and CDR2 are LGHNT and FRNRAP. The CDR3 contains 18 residues. The CDR3 nucleotides read TGTGCTAGTGGTTTGGTAAGGTCACTAGCGGAAACCACCGGGGAGCTGTTTTTT. Its translation: CASGLVRSLAETTGELFF.

The V gene is TRBV10-3, the J gene TRBJ2-3; 8 nucleotides agree with TRBD2. The CDR3 is made up of 15 amino acids. Germline V gene sequence: CDR1 ENHRY, CDR2 SYGVKD. V was pared by 6 bases and J by 2 bases, with 7 bases of the junction left unmatched. CDR3 residues: CAIRQLADYTDTQYF. The CDR3 coding sequence is TGTGCCATCAGACAACTAGCGGATTACACAGATACGCAGTATTTT.

This clonotype was picked up a small number of times. The chain employs TRBV20-1 and TRBJ2-5, with 7 bases that match TRBD1. CDR1 and CDR2 (germline): DFQATT, SNEGSKA (reference sequence). This CDR3 spans 13 amino acids. Unmatched junction bases numbered 3, after V lost 3 bases and J lost 2 bases. In DNA form, the CDR3 reads TGCAGTGCTAGCTGGGACAGACAAGAGACCCAGTACTTC. This gives the protein CSASWDRQETQYF.

The chain joins TRBV9 to TRBJ2-7, with D possibly called TRBD1 or TRBD2 (5 bases each). In germline, CDR1 is SGDLS, CDR2 YYNGEE. This CDR3 is built from 13 residues. V lost 0 bases to trimming and J lost 6 bases, with 10 bases between them. Here the CDR3 DNA reads TGTGCCAGCAGCGTAGAGGGGAGTGGCGAGCAGTACTTC. This encodes CASSVEGSGEQYF. The full variable domain, completed using reference TRBV9 and TRBJ2-7, is DSGVTQTPKHLITATGQRVTLRCSPRSGDLSVYWYQQSLDQGLQFLIQYYNGEERAKGNILERFSAQQFPDLHSELNLSSLELGDSALYFCASSVEGSGEQYFGPGTRLTVT.

This clonotype occurred many times. The chain combines TRBV5-1 with TRBJ1-6; D remains ambiguous. Trimming removed 0 bases at V and 7 bases at J, with 8 bases between. CDR1 and CDR2 (germline): SGHRS, YFSETQ. This CDR3 is built from 14 residues. The CDR3 loop is CASSLDRQNSPLHF. DNA for the CDR3: TGCGCCAGCAGCTTGGACCGTCAGAATTCACCCCTCCACTTT.

The chain combines TRBV12-3 or TRBV12-4 with TRBJ2-7, with D perhaps matching TRBD1 (5 bases). This CDR3 spans 13 amino acids. The V gene lost 6 bases and the J gene lost 6 bases, with 15 bases spanning the gap. In DNA form, the CDR3 reads TGTGCCAGCAGACCCGCCACAGGTGCCGAGCAGTACTTC. Amino acids: CASRPATGAEQYF.